This TCR beta chain was recorded in a study of blood T cell repertoires in COVID-19. The study assigned cohorts using participant-reported clinical history. Recovered Cohort 3 donors showed two negative PCRs, clearance, or symptom resolution. Germline CDR1 SNHLY, CDR2 FYNNEI. Trimming pared 3 bases from V and 4 bases from J, leaving 15 bases between. The CDR3 extends over 15 amino acids. The protocol was immunoSEQ multiplex PCR, while the TCRdb copy is restricted to in-frame clones and leaves out a portion. The data show 210,000 or so clones, with 70% to 85% seen just once and approximately 1.8% held by the top ten.

The receptor comes from a man in his fifties or sixties who had recovered from COVID-19. This chain uses TRBV2 with TRBJ1-1, with a weak D call TRBD1 (6 bases). Material for sequencing was PBMCs or T cells enriched from blood (not recorded which). The CDR3 reads CASSELAGVGTEAFF. The CDR3 bases are TGTGCCAGCAGTGAGTTGGCAGGGGTGGGCACTGAAGCTTTCTTT.